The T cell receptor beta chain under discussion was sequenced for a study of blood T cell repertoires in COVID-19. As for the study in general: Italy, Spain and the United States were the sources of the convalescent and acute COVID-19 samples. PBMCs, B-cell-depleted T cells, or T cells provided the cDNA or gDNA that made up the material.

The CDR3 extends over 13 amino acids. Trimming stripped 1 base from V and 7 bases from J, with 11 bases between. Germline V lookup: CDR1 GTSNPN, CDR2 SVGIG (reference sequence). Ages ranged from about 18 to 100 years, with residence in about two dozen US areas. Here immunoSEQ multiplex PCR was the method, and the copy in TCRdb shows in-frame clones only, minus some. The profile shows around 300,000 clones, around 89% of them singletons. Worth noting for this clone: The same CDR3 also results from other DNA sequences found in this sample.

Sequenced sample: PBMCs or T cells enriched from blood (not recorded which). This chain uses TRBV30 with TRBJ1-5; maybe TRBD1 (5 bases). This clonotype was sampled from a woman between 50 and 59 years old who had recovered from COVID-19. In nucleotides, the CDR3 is TGTGCCTGGAGTGGGCAGGGAAACCAGCCCCAGCATTTT. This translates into CAWSGQGNQPQHF. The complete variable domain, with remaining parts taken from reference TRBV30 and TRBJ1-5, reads SQTIHQWPATLVQPVGSPLSLECTVEGTSNPNLYWYRQAAGRGLQLLFYSVGIGQISSEVPQNLSASRPQDRQFILSSKKLLLSDSGFYLCAWSGQGNQPQHFGDGTRLSIL.